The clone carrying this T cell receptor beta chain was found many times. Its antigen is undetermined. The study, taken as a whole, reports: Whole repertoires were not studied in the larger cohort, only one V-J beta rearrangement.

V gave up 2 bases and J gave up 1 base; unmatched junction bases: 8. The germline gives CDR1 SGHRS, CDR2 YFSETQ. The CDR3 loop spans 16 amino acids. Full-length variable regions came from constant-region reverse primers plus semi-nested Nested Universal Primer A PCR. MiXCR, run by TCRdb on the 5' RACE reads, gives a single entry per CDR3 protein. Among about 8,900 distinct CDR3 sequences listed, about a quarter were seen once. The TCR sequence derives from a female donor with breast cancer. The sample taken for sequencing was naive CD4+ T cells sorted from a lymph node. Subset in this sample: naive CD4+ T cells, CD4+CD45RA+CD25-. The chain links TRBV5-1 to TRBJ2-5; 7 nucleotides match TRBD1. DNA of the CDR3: TGCGCCAGCAGCTTATGGACAGGTAGAATCCAAGAGACCCAGTACTTC. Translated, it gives CASSLWTGRIQETQYF.